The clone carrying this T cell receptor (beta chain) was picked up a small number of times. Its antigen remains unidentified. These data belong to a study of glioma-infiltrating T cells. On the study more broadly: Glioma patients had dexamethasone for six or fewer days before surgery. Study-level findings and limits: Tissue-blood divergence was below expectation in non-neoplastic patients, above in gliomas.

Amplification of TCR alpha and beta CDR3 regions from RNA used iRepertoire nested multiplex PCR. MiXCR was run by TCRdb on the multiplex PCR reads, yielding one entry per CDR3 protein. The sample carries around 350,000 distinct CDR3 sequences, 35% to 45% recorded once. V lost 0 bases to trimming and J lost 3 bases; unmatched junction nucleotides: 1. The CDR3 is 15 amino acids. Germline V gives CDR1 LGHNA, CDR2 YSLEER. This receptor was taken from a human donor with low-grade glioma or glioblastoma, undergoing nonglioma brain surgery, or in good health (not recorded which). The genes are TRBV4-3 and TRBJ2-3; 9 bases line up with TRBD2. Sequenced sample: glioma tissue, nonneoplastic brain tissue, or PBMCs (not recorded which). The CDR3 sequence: CASSQEGLATDTQYF. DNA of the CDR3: TGCGCCAGCAGCCAAGAGGGACTAGCAACAGATACGCAGTATTTT.